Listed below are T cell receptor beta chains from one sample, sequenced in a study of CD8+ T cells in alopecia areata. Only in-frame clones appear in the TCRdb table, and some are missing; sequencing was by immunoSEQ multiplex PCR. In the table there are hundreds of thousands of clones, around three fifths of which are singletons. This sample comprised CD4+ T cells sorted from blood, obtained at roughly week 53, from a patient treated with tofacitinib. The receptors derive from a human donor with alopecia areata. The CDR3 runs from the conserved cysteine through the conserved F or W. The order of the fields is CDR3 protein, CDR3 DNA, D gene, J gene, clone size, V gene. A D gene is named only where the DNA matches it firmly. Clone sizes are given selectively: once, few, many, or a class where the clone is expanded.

cdr3_aa: CASRRGTGGGYGYTF; cdr3_nt: TGTGCCAGCAGAAGGGGGACAGGGGGCGGCTATGGCTACACCTTC; d_call: TRBD1; j_call: TRBJ1-2; clone_size: few; v_call: TRBV6-6
cdr3_aa: CASSPWEATNEKLFF; cdr3_nt: TGTGCCAGCTCACCATGGGAGGCAACTAATGAAAAACTGTTTTTT; d_call: NA; j_call: TRBJ1-4; clone_size: few; v_call: TRBV18
cdr3_aa: CASSYSERKNIQYF; cdr3_nt: TGTGCCAGCAGTTACTCGGAACGGAAAAACATTCAGTACTTC; d_call: NA; j_call: TRBJ2-4; clone_size: NA; v_call: TRBV6-5
cdr3_aa: CASSPGQGAGSYNEQFF; cdr3_nt: TGTGCCAGCAGCCCTGGACAGGGGGCAGGGTCCTACAATGAGCAGTTCTTC; d_call: TRBD1; j_call: TRBJ2-1; clone_size: NA; v_call: TRBV13
cdr3_aa: CAILQGEGYTF; cdr3_nt: TGTGCCATACTACAGGGGGAGGGCTACACCTTC; d_call: TRBD1; j_call: TRBJ1-2; clone_size: NA; v_call: TRBV6-6
cdr3_aa: CAWSVGRGNQPQHF; cdr3_nt: TGTGCCTGGAGTGTAGGCAGGGGCAATCAGCCCCAGCATTTT; d_call: NA; j_call: TRBJ1-5; clone_size: few; v_call: TRBV30
cdr3_aa: CATSRDNGLSYEQYF; cdr3_nt: TGTGCCACCAGCAGAGATAACGGGCTCTCCTACGAGCAGTACTTC; d_call: NA; j_call: TRBJ2-7; clone_size: NA; v_call: TRBV15
cdr3_aa: CAITVTIGNTIYF; cdr3_nt: TGTGCCATCACAGTGACTATTGGAAACACCATATATTTT; d_call: NA; j_call: TRBJ1-3; clone_size: few; v_call: TRBV10-3
cdr3_aa: CASTTGAYNSPLHF; cdr3_nt: TGTGCCAGTACGACAGGGGCGTATAATTCACCCCTCCACTTT; d_call: TRBD1; j_call: TRBJ1-6; clone_size: NA; v_call: TRBV2
cdr3_aa: CAWGQSRNSNQPQHF; cdr3_nt: TGTGCCTGGGGACAGAGCCGAAATAGCAATCAGCCCCAGCATTTT; d_call: NA; j_call: TRBJ1-5; clone_size: NA; v_call: TRBV30
cdr3_aa: CALASTQARAKNIQYF; cdr3_nt: TGTGCCTTGGCATCTACACAGGCTCGAGCCAAAAACATTCAGTACTTC; d_call: NA; j_call: TRBJ2-4; clone_size: NA; v_call: TRBV30
cdr3_aa: CASSELRQGGEQFF; cdr3_nt: TGTGCCAGCAGTGAATTAAGACAGGGCGGTGAGCAGTTCTTC; d_call: TRBD1; j_call: TRBJ2-1; clone_size: NA; v_call: TRBV25-1
cdr3_aa: CASSLTSSFTETQYF; cdr3_nt: TGTGCCAGCAGCTTGACTAGTTCTTTTACGGAGACCCAGTACTTC; d_call: NA; j_call: TRBJ2-5; clone_size: few; v_call: TRBV11-2
cdr3_aa: CAWSDGIFPGVSYNEQFF; cdr3_nt: TGTGCCTGGAGTGACGGGATTTTCCCCGGGGTATCCTACAATGAGCAGTTCTTC; d_call: NA; j_call: TRBJ2-1; clone_size: NA; v_call: TRBV30
cdr3_aa: CASSEAPGGQTQYF; cdr3_nt: TGTGCCAGCAGTGAAGCGCCCGGCGGGCAGACCCAGTACTTC; d_call: NA; j_call: TRBJ2-5; clone_size: once; v_call: TRBV2
cdr3_aa: CATGRQGATHYNEQFF; cdr3_nt: TGTGCCACCGGTAGACAGGGGGCCACCCACTACAATGAGCAGTTCTTC; d_call: TRBD1; j_call: TRBJ2-1; clone_size: NA; v_call: TRBV15
cdr3_aa: CASSQGRGDSYTF; cdr3_nt: TGTGCCAGCAGCCAAGGGCGGGGGGATTCCTACACCTTC; d_call: NA; j_call: TRBJ1-2; clone_size: NA; v_call: TRBV4-2
cdr3_aa: CASSPQSGGLGFF; cdr3_nt: TGTGCCAGCAGCCCCCAGAGCGGGGGATTGGGGTTCTTC; d_call: TRBD2; j_call: TRBJ2-1; clone_size: few; v_call: TRBV7-3
cdr3_aa: CASSYRGQETQYF; cdr3_nt: TGTGCCAGCAGTTACAGGGGGCAGGAGACCCAGTACTTC; d_call: TRBD1; j_call: TRBJ2-5; clone_size: few; v_call: TRBV5-4
cdr3_aa: CASSPRGQQSSGELFF; cdr3_nt: TGTGCCAGCAGCCCCCGGGGCCAACAAAGTTCCGGGGAGCTGTTTTTT; d_call: NA; j_call: TRBJ2-2; clone_size: NA; v_call: TRBV9